Listed here are 29 T cell receptor beta chains from one sample, sequenced in a study of shared T cell receptors in the human thymus. Profiling relied on immunoSEQ multiplex PCR, and the TCRdb table lists in-frame clones only, not all of them. The sample includes 720,000 or so clones, approximately 85% of them seen just once. These records were also assigned to another study, of human thymus T cells.

Sequencing was performed on thymocytes. All receptors derive from a girl less than two years old with a congenital heart defect.

V is TRBV28 and J is TRBJ1-2; tentative D call: TRBD1 (5 bases). Germline values: CDR1 MDHEN, CDR2 SYDVKM. Trimming shortened V by 3 bases and J by 5 bases, and 13 bases separated the two germline ends. The CDR3 consists of 14 residues. CDR3 protein: CASSFKGPRYGYTF. CDR3 bases: TGTGCCAGCAGTTTCAAGGGGCCGAGGTATGGCTACACCTTC.

This clone was recorded once. The chain recombines TRBV18 with TRBJ1-1; D call uncertain. Germline CDR1 and CDR2: KGHSH and LQKENI. Trimming pared 2 bases from V and 5 bases from J, leaving 3 bases between. The CDR3 runs 11 residues. The chain's CDR3 is CASSPITEAFF. In nucleotides, the CDR3 is TGTGCCAGCTCACCAATAACTGAAGCTTTCTTT.

This clone showed up just a few times. This chain connects TRBV6-1 to TRBJ2-7; D may be TRBD1 (6 bases). The CDR3 is made up of 17 amino acids. With 2 bases removed from V and 5 bases from J, the gap between germline ends came to 22 bases. CDR1 MNHNS and CDR2 SASEGT come from the germline V gene. CDR3 bases: TGTGCCAGCAGTGAATCGCCCCCCGGTGGCAGGGGAAACGAGCAGTACTTC. As protein: CASSESPPGGRGNEQYF.

The V and J genes are TRBV7-2 and TRBJ2-7, with D possibly TRBD2 on 6 matching bases. V was trimmed by 1 base and J by 3 bases, leaving 16 bases between them. The CDR3 has 16 residues. Germline V CDR1 and CDR2: SGHTA, FQGNSA. This CDR3 is CASSLVMGGVDYEQYF. The CDR3 nucleotides read TGTGCCAGCAGCTTAGTTATGGGGGGAGTTGACTACGAGCAGTACTTC.

This clone turned up a few times. The chain couples TRBV5-1 to TRBJ2-2, with 9 bases that match TRBD2. V trimming: 4 bases; J trimming: 0 bases; junction bases outside the gene matches: 13. Per germline, CDR1 SGHRS and CDR2 YFSETQ. The CDR3 is 19 residues long. CDR3 sequence (DNA): TGCGCCAGCAGCCGGACGGGACTAGCAGGGCCTACGAACACCGGGGAGCTGTTTTTT. It codes for CASSRTGLAGPTNTGELFF.

This rearrangement joins TRBV15 to TRBJ1-2; TRBD1 matches 8 bases. J was trimmed by 0 bases and V by 0 bases; bases with no gene match: 3. The CDR3 loop spans 16 amino acids. Germline CDR1 is LNHNV and CDR2 is YYDKDF (reference sequence). The CDR3 sequence is CATSRDIRGPNYGYTF. DNA of the CDR3: TGTGCCACCAGCAGAGATATCAGGGGGCCTAACTATGGCTACACCTTC.

This clone has a single count. The J gene is TRBJ2-7, the V gene TRBV27; 7 bases are a match to TRBD1. The CDR3 length is 17 residues. The germline CDR1 and CDR2 sequences are MNHEY and SMNVEV (reference sequence). The trim removed 2 bases at V and 5 bases at J, leaving 15 bases unmatched. The CDR3 bases are TGTGCCAGCAGTTTAATTTCGGGGCAGGGGGTATGCGACGAGCAGTACTTC. It specifies CASSLISGQGVCDEQYF.

This chain joins TRBV5-6 and TRBJ2-3, with 7 bases aligning to TRBD2. The germline V gene has CDR1 SGHDT and CDR2 YYEEEE. CDR3 length: 17 residues. The junction had 9 bases not matched to a gene; V was cut back by 0 bases and J by 2 bases. The CDR3 region has the DNA TGTGCCAGCAGCTTGGGTAGTTGGGCGGGAGACACAGATACGCAGTATTTT. As protein: CASSLGSWAGDTDTQYF.

As regards this clone: An end of the junction differs from the germline gene, which may be a read error. Written as DNA, the CDR3 is TGCGCCAGCAGCCAAGGACACACCGAAGCTTTCTTT. Protein product: CASSQGHTEAFF. The chain uses TRBV4-3 and TRBJ1-1, with D uncertain. The germline V gene encodes CDR1 LGHNA and CDR2 YSLEER. The CDR3 has 12 amino acids.

The rearrangement joins TRBV2 to TRBJ1-1; TRBD1 aligns across 7 bases. Unmatched junction bases numbered 7, after V lost 7 bases and J lost 2 bases. Germline V gene data show CDR1 as SNHLY and CDR2 as FYNNEI. The CDR3 consists of 14 residues. The CDR3: CASMRGQSNTEAFF. The CDR3 DNA reads as TGTGCCAGCATGCGGGGACAGAGTAACACTGAAGCTTTCTTT.

The genes are TRBV25-1 and TRBJ2-1, with 9 bases aligning to TRBD2. J lost 0 bases, V lost 6 bases, and 9 bases had no gene match. Germline values: CDR1 MGHDK, CDR2 SYGVNS. The CDR3 totals 17 residues. For the CDR3, the DNA is TGTGCCAGCAGACTAGCGGGCGATACAAGCTCCTACAATGAGCAGTTCTTC. Protein sequence: CASRLAGDTSSYNEQFF.

The chain couples TRBV15 to TRBJ2-7, with 13 bases aligning to TRBD2. The CDR3 spans 17 residues. With 1 base clipped from V and 5 bases from J, the junction kept 8 bases outside the gene matches. Germline V gene lookup returns CDR1 LNHNV and CDR2 YYDKDF (reference sequence). CDR3 coding DNA: TGTGCCACCAGCAGAGTCCCCAGACTAGCGGGGGGCAACGAGCAGTACTTC. It is translated as CATSRVPRLAGGNEQYF. Supplemented by reference TRBV15 and TRBJ2-7, the full variable domain reads DAMVIQNPRYQVTQFGKPVTLSCSQTLNHNVMYWYQQKSSQAPKLLFHYYDKDFNNEADTPDNFQSRRPNTSFCFLDIRSPGLGDTAMYLCATSRVPRLAGGNEQYFGPGTRLTVT.

The chain employs TRBV7-2 and TRBJ1-2, with unresolved D. Trimming left V 1 base short and J 0 bases short, with 9 bases between. Looked up from germline, CDR1 is SGHTA and CDR2 is FQGNSA. The CDR3 sequence is 15 residues long. CDR3 coding DNA: TGTGCCAGCAGCTTAGAGCACAGAGCTAACTATGGCTACACCTTC. It yields the protein CASSLEHRANYGYTF.

The V and J genes are TRBV6-4 and TRBJ2-3; D is unclear. The CDR3 covers 15 residues. Germline CDR1 MRHNA, CDR2 SNTAGT. Trimming left V 5 bases short and J 1 base short, with 13 bases between. The CDR3 DNA reads TGTGCCAGCAGTCCCGTAGGAGAAGGCACAGATACGCAGTATTTT. Translated, it gives CASSPVGEGTDTQYF.

The chain is built from TRBV25-1 and TRBJ2-5; 7 bases fit TRBD2. The CDR3 is made up of 16 amino acids. Germline CDR1 is MGHDK and CDR2 is SYGVNS. The V and J ends lost 1 base and 4 bases, in that order; junction bases with no gene match: 9. For the CDR3, the DNA is TGTGCCAGCAGTGAATGGGGGAGGGTAGGGCCAGAGACCCAGTACTTC. This encodes CASSEWGRVGPETQYF.

The chain joins TRBV7-2 to TRBJ2-7, with 9 positions matching TRBD1. CDR3 size: 15 residues. Germline CDR1 SGHTA, CDR2 FQGNSA. The trim removed 5 bases at V and 5 bases at J, leaving 10 bases unmatched. The CDR3 loop reads CASSIETTGGNEQYF. CDR3 sequence (DNA): TGTGCCAGCAGCATCGAAACGACAGGGGGTAACGAGCAGTACTTC.

The rearrangement links TRBV2 to TRBJ2-1; a possible D gene is TRBD2 (5 bases). The CDR3 loop spans 17 amino acids. Trimming cost V 0 bases and J 6 bases, with 18 bases left between them. The germline V gene encodes CDR1 SNHLY and CDR2 FYNNEI. The CDR3, as DNA: TGTGCCAGCAGTGAAGCTCCCGGGGAAAGTACTAGCAATGAGCAGTTCTTC. This gives the protein CASSEAPGESTSNEQFF.

The rearrangement links TRBV20-1 to TRBJ2-7, with D uncertain. With 2 bases removed from V and 9 bases from J, the gap between germline ends came to 8 bases. Per germline, CDR1 DFQATT and CDR2 SNEGSKA (reference sequence). The CDR3 loop spans 10 amino acids. The CDR3 protein is CSARSSRQYF. CDR3 nucleotides: TGCAGTGCTAGATCGAGTCGGCAGTACTTC.

CDR3 sequence: CASSQEEPGSYEQYF. The CDR3, as DNA: TGCGCCAGCAGCCAAGAAGAGCCAGGATCCTACGAGCAGTACTTC. The gene calls are TRBV4-1 and TRBJ2-7; D is ambiguous. CDR1 MGHRA and CDR2 YSYEKL come from the germline V gene. The CDR3 has 15 residues. V was trimmed by 0 bases and J by 1 base, leaving 10 bases between them.

A remark on this clone: An end of the junction does not agree with germline; a read error may underlie this. The gene calls are TRBV25-1 and TRBJ1-2; D is uncertain. Germline V gene sequence: CDR1 MGHDK, CDR2 SYGVNS. This CDR3 region has 12 residues. The CDR3 sequence is CASSGPGVEGNF. The CDR3, as DNA: TGTGCCAGCAGTGGCCCGGGAGTGGAGGGCAACTTC.

V gene TRBV5-6 combines with J gene TRBJ1-3, with 7 nucleotides matching TRBD1. CDR3 length: 16 residues. The junction had 6 bases not matched to a gene; V was cut back by 3 bases and J by 0 bases. Per germline, CDR1 SGHDT and CDR2 YYEEEE. CDR3 loop: CASSSDRTDSGNTIYF. In DNA, the CDR3 is TGTGCCAGCAGCTCGGACAGGACCGACTCTGGAAACACCATATATTTT.

The gene calls are TRBV28 and TRBJ1-6; D may be TRBD1 (5 bases). Germline loops: CDR1 MDHEN, CDR2 SYDVKM. The V end lost 2 bases, the J end lost 1 base, and 15 bases lay between the germline ends. There are 18 residues in the CDR3. The CDR3 sequence: CASSLPRGYPSYNSPLHF. The DNA for the CDR3 is TGTGCCAGCAGTTTACCCCGGGGGTATCCGTCCTATAATTCACCCCTCCACTTT. The entire variable domain, with the rest obtained from reference TRBV28 and TRBJ1-6, is as follows: DVKVTQSSRYLVKRTGEKVFLECVQDMDHENMFWYRQDPGLGLRLIYFSYDVKMKEKGDIPEGYSVSREKKERFSLILESASTNQTSMYLCASSLPRGYPSYNSPLHFGNGTRLTVT.

CDR3 sequence: CASSQDLTGLDYGYTF. The DNA of the CDR3 is TGCGCCAGCAGCCAAGATCTTACAGGGTTGGACTATGGCTACACCTTC. The J gene is TRBJ1-2, the V gene TRBV4-3, with a possible D match to TRBD1 (6 bases). CDR3 length equals 16 residues. V was pared by 0 bases and J by 3 bases, with 14 bases between. In germline, CDR1 is LGHNA, CDR2 YSLEER.

The rearrangement uses TRBV27 and TRBJ1-6; weak D call: TRBD1 (6 bases). This CDR3 is 18 amino acids long. Deletions cut 6 bases from V and 8 bases from J, with 26 bases between. In germline, CDR1 is MNHEY, CDR2 SMNVEV (reference sequence). CDR3 loop: CASSPTGKEVRQDSPLHF. Here the CDR3 DNA reads TGTGCCAGCAGCCCCACAGGGAAAGAGGTTCGACAGGATTCACCCCTCCACTTT.

The chain couples TRBV28 to TRBJ1-1; 7 nucleotides agree with TRBD1. The CDR3 consists of 16 residues. Germline CDR1 is MDHEN and CDR2 is SYDVKM. With V trimmed by 3 bases and J by 1 base, 8 bases remained unmatched. The CDR3 sequence: CASSFQTGTWNTEAFF. In nucleotides, the CDR3 is TGTGCCAGCAGTTTTCAGACAGGGACGTGGAACACTGAAGCTTTCTTT.

CDR3 amino acids: CASSPEGQPSYEQYF. The CDR3 bases are TGTGCCAGCTCACCAGAGGGACAGCCCTCCTACGAGCAGTACTTC. V usage is TRBV18 and J usage is TRBJ2-7, with 7 bases identical to TRBD1. The germline gives CDR1 KGHSH, CDR2 LQKENI. Trimming at V came to 2 bases and at J to 0 bases, leaving 4 bases not matched to a gene. This CDR3 spans 15 amino acids.

The chain has TRBV5-1 and TRBJ2-3; 9 bases are a match to TRBD1. The CDR3 is 21 amino acids. CDR1 SGHRS and CDR2 YFSETQ come from the germline V gene. V lost 1 base, J lost 1 base, and 19 bases stayed unmatched. The CDR3 sequence: CASSLPDVVGDRAVGTDTQYF. In nucleotides, the CDR3 is TGCGCCAGCAGCTTGCCGGATGTCGTGGGGGACAGGGCGGTTGGCACAGATACGCAGTATTTT.

The chain couples TRBV7-6 to TRBJ1-1; D possibly corresponds to TRBD1 (5 bases). V lost 3 bases and J lost 3, with 14 bases in between. The CDR3 runs to 15 residues. Germline assignment: CDR1 SGHVS and CDR2 FNYEAQ. DNA of the CDR3: TGTGCCAGCAGCTTGTGGACAACACTCGACACTGAAGCTTTCTTT. Translated: CASSLWTTLDTEAFF.

The chain combines TRBV2 with TRBJ1-5; D call uncertain. This CDR3 has 15 amino acids. The germline CDR1 and CDR2 sequences are SNHLY and FYNNEI. Trimming removed 6 bases from V and 5 bases from J, with 17 bases in between. The chain's CDR3 is CASRTELGRDQPQHF. CDR3 DNA sequence: TGTGCCAGCAGGACGGAACTCGGCCGGGATCAGCCCCAGCATTTT.